This T cell receptor beta chain appears in the sequencing data of a study of molecular identifiers for immune sequencing clone quantification. Trimming cost V 4 bases and J 5 bases, with 12 bases left between them. The CDR3 spans 13 residues. From germline, CDR1 is SGHRS and CDR2 YFSETQ. TCRdb reprocessed the PCR reads via MiXCR and lists one record per CDR3 protein. The sample includes some 320,000 distinct CDR3 sequences, 24% of them seen just once. The study's findings and limits: Reportedly, one cell's Jurkat TCR RNA was detected within 1,200,000 naive CD8 cells. Sizes of clones that are highly expanded could be underestimated (if identical TCR molecules share a barcode).

There are many counts of this clonotype. The antigen is not known. Sorting defined naive CD8 T cells as CD8+CD4-CCR7+CD45RA+. Material: naive CD8+ T cells from blood, with Jurkat cell RNA spiked in. Subset described: FACS-sorted CD8+CD4-CCR7+CD45RA+ naive T cells. The TCR sequence derives from a human donor in good health. Some libraries in this study had Jurkat cell RNA spiked in. This rearrangement joins TRBV5-1 to TRBJ2-5, with D uncertain. The CDR3 loop reads CASSQSRWETQYF. DNA for the CDR3: TGCGCCAGCAGCCAGAGTCGTTGGGAGACCCAGTACTTC.